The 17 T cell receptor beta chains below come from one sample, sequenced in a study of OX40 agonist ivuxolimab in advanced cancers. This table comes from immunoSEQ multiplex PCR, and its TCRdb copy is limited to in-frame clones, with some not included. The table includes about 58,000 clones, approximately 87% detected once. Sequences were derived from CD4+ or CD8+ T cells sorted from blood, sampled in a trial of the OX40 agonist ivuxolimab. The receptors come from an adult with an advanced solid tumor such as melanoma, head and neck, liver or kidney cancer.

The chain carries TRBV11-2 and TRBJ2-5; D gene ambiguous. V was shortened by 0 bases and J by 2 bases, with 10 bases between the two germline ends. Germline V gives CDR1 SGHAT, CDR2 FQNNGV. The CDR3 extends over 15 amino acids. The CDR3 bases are TGTGCCAGCAGCTTAGATCTTAGGCCTCAAGAGACCCAGTACTTC. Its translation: CASSLDLRPQETQYF.

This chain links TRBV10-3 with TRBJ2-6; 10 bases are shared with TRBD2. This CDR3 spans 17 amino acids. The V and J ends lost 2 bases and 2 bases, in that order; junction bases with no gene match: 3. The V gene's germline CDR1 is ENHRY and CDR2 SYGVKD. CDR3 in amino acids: CAISEISGGTGANVLTF. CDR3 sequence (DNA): TGTGCCATCAGTGAGATTAGCGGGGGGACTGGGGCCAACGTCCTGACTTTC.

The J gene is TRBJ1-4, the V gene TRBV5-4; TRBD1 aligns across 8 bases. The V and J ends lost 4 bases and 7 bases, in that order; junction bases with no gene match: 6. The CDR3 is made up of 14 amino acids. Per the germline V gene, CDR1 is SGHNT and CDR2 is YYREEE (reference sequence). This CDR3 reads CASSLQGVVEKLFF. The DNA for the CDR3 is TGTGCCAGCAGCCTACAGGGGGTGGTTGAAAAACTGTTTTTT.

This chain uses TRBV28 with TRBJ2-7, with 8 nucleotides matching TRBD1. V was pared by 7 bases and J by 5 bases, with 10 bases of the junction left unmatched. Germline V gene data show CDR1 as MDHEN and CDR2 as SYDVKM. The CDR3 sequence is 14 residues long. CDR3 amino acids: CASTEVGTGDEQYF. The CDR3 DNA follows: TGTGCCAGCACTGAAGTCGGGACAGGCGACGAGCAGTACTTC. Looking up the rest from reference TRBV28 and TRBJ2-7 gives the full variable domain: DVKVTQSSRYLVKRTGEKVFLECVQDMDHENMFWYRQDPGLGLRLIYFSYDVKMKEKGDIPEGYSVSREKKERFSLILESASTNQTSMYLCASTEVGTGDEQYFGPGTRLTVT.

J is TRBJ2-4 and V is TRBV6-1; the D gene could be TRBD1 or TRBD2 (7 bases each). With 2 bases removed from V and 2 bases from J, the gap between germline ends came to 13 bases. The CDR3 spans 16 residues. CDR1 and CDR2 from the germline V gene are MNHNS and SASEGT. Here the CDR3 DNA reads TGTGCCAGCAGTGAACAGGGGGGGCCATCCAAAAACATTCAGTACTTC. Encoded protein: CASSEQGGPSKNIQYF.

The CDR3 DNA reads as TGTGCCACCAGCTATGAGCGCGGCGAGCAGTACTTC. As protein: CATSYERGEQYF. The chain recombines TRBV15 with TRBJ2-7; D gene unclear. CDR1 is LNHNV and CDR2 is YYDKDF in the germline V gene (reference sequence). The CDR3 extends over 12 amino acids. V was pared by 5 bases and J by 6 bases, with 11 bases between.

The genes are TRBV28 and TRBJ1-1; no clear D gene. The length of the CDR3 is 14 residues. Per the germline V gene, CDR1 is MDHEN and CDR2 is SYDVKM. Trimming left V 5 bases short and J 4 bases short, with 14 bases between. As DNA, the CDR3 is TGTGCCAGCAGTCTCGCTCAGACCAGCACTGAAGCTTTCTTT. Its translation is CASSLAQTSTEAFF.

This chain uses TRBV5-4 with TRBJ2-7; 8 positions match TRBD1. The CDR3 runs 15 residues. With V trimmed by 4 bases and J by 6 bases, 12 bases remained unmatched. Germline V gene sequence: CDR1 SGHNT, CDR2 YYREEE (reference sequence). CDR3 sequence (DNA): TGTGCCAGCAGCCCCGGACAGGGAAGCCTGCTCGAGCAGTACTTC. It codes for CASSPGQGSLLEQYF.

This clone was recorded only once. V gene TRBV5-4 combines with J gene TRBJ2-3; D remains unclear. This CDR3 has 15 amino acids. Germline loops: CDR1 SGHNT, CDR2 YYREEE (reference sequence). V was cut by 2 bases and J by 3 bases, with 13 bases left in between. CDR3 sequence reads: CASSFSPAGTDTQYF. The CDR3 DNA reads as TGTGCCAGCAGCTTCTCCCCGGCCGGAACAGATACGCAGTATTTT. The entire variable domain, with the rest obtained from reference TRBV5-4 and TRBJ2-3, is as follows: ETGVTQSPTHLIKTRGQQVTLRCSSQSGHNTVSWYQQALGQGPQFIFQYYREEENGRGNFPPRFSGLQFPNYSSELNVNALELDDSALYLCASSFSPAGTDTQYFGPGTRLTVL.

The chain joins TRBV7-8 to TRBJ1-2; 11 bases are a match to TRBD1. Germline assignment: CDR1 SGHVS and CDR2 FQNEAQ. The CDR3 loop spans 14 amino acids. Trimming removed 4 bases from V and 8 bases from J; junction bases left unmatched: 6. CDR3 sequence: CASSSDRGPHGYTF. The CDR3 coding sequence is TGTGCCAGCAGCTCGGACAGGGGGCCCCACGGCTACACCTTC.

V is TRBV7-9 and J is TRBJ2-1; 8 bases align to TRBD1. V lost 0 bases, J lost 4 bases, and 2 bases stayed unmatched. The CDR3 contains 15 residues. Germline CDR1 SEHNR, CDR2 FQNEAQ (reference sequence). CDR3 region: CASSLAGQAYNEQFF. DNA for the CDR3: TGTGCCAGCAGCTTAGCGGGACAGGCATACAATGAGCAGTTCTTC. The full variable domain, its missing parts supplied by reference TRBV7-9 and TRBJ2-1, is DTGVSQNPRHKITKRGQNVTFRCDPISEHNRLYWYRQTLGQGPEFLTYFQNEAQLEKSRLLSDRFSAERPKGSFSTLEIQRTEQGDSAMYLCASSLAGQAYNEQFFGPGTRLTVL.

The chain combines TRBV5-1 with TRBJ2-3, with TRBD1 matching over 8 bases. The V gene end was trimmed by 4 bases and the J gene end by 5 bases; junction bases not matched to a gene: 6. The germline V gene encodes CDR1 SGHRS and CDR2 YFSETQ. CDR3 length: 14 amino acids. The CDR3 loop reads CASSGQGAGDTQYF. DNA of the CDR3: TGCGCCAGCAGCGGCCAGGGGGCTGGAGATACGCAGTATTTT.

The CDR3, as DNA: TGTGCCAGCAGCTTAGAACTGAACTACGAGCAGTACTTC. Translating it yields CASSLELNYEQYF. The gene calls are TRBV7-2 and TRBJ2-7, with D hard to call. Trimming stripped 1 base from V and 3 bases from J, with 7 bases between. CDR3 length equals 13 residues. Germline CDR1 is SGHTA and CDR2 is FQGNSA.

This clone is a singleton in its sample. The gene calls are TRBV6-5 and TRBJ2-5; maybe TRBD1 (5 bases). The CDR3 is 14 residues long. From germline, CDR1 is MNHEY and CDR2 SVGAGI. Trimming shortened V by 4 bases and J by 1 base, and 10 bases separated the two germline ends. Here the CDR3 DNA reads TGTGCCAGCAGTTTTCAGGGTTCCCAAGAGACCCAGTACTTC. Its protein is CASSFQGSQETQYF.

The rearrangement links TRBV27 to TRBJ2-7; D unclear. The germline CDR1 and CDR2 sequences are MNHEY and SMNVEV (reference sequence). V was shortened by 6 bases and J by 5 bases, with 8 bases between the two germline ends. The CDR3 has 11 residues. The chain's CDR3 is CASSPNDEQYF. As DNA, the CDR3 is TGTGCCAGCAGCCCCAACGACGAGCAGTACTTC.

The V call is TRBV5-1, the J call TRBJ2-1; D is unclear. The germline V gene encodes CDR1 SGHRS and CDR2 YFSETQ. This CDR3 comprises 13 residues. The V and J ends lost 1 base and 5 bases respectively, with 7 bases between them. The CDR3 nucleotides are TGCGCCAGCAGCTTGCCCGCGAACAATGAGCAGTTCTTC. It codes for CASSLPANNEQFF.

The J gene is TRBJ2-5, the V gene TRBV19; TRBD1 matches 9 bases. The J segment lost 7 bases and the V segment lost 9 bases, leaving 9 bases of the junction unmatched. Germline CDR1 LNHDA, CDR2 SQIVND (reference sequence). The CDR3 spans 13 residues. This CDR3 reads CASRQGGTVTQYF. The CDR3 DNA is TGTGCCAGCCGACAGGGGGGTACGGTGACCCAGTACTTC.